This T cell receptor beta chain emerged from a study of identical twins (dated by TCRdb to about 2016). Concerning the study at large: To test whether fetal clonotypes persist, this study deep-sequenced TCR alpha and beta repertoires from monozygotic twins, from unrelated adults of various ages, and from cord blood. Replicate twin experiments were performed at different times using different library preparation protocols to rule out contamination. Overall study outcomes, separate from this receptor: In monozygotic twins, recombination models systematically underestimated out-of-frame TCR alpha sharing, but the models matched the sharing seen between unrelated individuals. Compared with coincidental sharing between unrelated individuals, out-of-frame TCR alpha sequences shared between twins had an excess of sequences with low generation probability. Abundant cord blood beta clonotypes had fewer insertions, young adult naive repertoires showed a similar but weaker trend, and memory repertoires showed no such trend. Zero-insertion analyses could be partly confounded by invariant T cells such as MAIT and iNKT, though diverse VJ usage argued against such confounding for most clonotypes. The excess sharing between twins in beta out-of-frame sequences was weaker because fewer shared sequences reduced the signal-to-noise ratio. Conclusions relied on cross-sectional statistical analysis, since the same donors could not be followed over many years.

This clonotype was seen many times. Its antigen has not been determined. Base qualities are not at hand, and no much larger clone is one base apart. Library prep was done by 5' RACE. The sequencer was an Illumina HiSeq 2000. A universal primer binding site was introduced by template switching, and a unique molecular identifier was present in the final cDNA, enabling accurate counting of TCR cDNA molecules. Specific primers in the conserved constant-segment region were used to synthesize first-strand cDNA for the TCR alpha and beta chains. Each cDNA library was double barcoded, with a SMART-Mk sample barcode plus Illumina barcodes, to control for contamination. Two successive PCR steps introduced TruSeq adapter sequences along with Illumina sample barcodes. Sequencing of the TCR alpha and beta cDNA libraries was done on the Illumina HiSeq platform using custom primers. On the authors' methods: Raw reads were processed with MiGEC to extract unique molecular identifiers, and MiXCR was used to determine CDR3 positions. Recombination models were inferred per individual with the repgenHMM and IGoR tools using an EM algorithm. The tcR package in R was used for shared clonotype analysis, with sharing normalized by the product of cloneset sizes. Out-of-frame nonproductive sequences were analyzed to study raw recombination free of thymic and clonal selection effects. The public reads were reanalyzed by TCRdb: fastp trimming at Q25, MiXCR alignment, in-frame beta chains only. Merged by CDR3 protein, the rows form single entries marked with the most common genes and DNA. The V and J calls come from TCRdb's annotation, not from the publication. The sample table records around 280,000 distinct CDR3 sequences; around 8.8% of these occur just once. The ten largest account for about 2.1% of the sample.

All donors were healthy Caucasians. The twin cohort consisted of three pairs of female monozygotic twins, all aged roughly 18 to 30 years. Using Miltenyi CD45RO+ enrichment and human naive T-cell isolation kits, memory (CD45RO+) and naive T cells were isolated from PBMC. Separately, the same data were catalogued under a study of yellow fever vaccine responses in identical twins. The second study's paper adds: According to the authors, the vaccine-induced T cell response in identical twins seemed to be partly convergent and partly specific to each individual. Focusing on identical twins, the study followed the T cell clones that responded to the vaccine, and did so with precision.

Sequencing used memory (CD45RO+) T cells sorted from blood. Read against the paper, the sample's cell subset or site label means: CD45RO+ enriched T cells. This receptor was taken from a woman under 30 in good health.

This receptor carries the CDR3 CASSQDLGPNEQFF. Here is the DNA: TGTGCCAGCAGCCAAGATCTTGGCCCCAATGAGCAGTTCTTC. Recombination linked TRBV4-2 to TRBJ2-1; the D gene is unclear. Trimming takes 0 bases from V and 6 bases from J, and the germline ends sit 9 bases apart. From the germline V gene, CDR1 is LGHNA and CDR2 is YNFKEQ. Measured from the cysteine to the phenylalanine, the CDR3 is 14 residues long. CDR3 DNA is the only sequence kept; it has 42 bases, read in frame from the first base.